The source of this TCR delta chain is a study of gamma-delta chains in newborns, infants, children. Study-level information: Microbial exposure reportedly drives polyclonal innate γδ T cell expansion after birth.

Germline-derived CDR1 and CDR2 are TSWWSYY and QGS. Trimming cost V 1 base and J 0 bases, with 33 bases left between them. The CDR3 contains 23 residues. TCRdb re-called clones from the reads using CATT. The sample holds over 3,500 delta-chain clones, about 39% seen once. V and J are TRDV1 and TRDJ1, with D perhaps matching TRDD3 (7 bases). The receptor's source is a child who received the measles vaccine. The specimen sequenced was blood. CDR3 in DNA: TGTGCTCTTGGGGAACCCTTCCCGAGTATCCACCTGTACTGGGGACACTACACCGATAAACTCATCTTT. Its protein product is CALGEPFPSIHLYWGHYTDKLIF.